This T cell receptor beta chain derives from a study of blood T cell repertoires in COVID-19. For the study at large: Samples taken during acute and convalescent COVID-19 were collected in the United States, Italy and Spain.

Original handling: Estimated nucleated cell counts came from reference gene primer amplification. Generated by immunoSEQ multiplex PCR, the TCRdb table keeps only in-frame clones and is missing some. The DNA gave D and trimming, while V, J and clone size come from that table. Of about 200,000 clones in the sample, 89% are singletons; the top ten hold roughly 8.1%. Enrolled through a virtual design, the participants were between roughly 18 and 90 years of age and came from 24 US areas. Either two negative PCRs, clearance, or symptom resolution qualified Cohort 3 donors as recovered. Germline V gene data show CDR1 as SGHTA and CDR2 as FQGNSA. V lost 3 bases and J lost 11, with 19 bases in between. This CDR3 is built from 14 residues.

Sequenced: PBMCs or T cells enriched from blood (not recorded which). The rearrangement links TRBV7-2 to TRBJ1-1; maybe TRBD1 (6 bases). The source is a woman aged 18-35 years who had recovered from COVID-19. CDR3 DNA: TGTGCCAGCAGCTTGGGGGGGGACACAAAGTTCGCTTTCTTT. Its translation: CASSLGGDTKFAFF.